This T cell receptor beta chain derives from a study of T-cell reconstitution after alpha-beta-depleted transplantation in children. In this sample, this clonotype turned up many times. Molecular barcoding with unique molecular identifiers was used for the TCRbeta library. TCRdb ran MiXCR on the PCR reads and lists one entry per CDR3 protein. Found here are about 690,000 distinct CDR3 sequences, around 17% of them singletons; the top ten hold approximately 1%. This TCR came from a human donor who donated a stem cell graft to a child with acute myeloid leukemia. This specimen consisted of PBMCs from the stem cell graft donor, obtained from the stem cell graft.

DNA of the CDR3: TGCAGCGTTGAAGGATTTTGGAAGACGGGAAGGGCGAACACTGAAGCTTTCTTT. Amino acid sequence: CSVEGFWKTGRANTEAFF. This sequence joins TRBV29-1 and TRBJ1-1; no definite D call. The CDR3 runs 18 residues. In germline, CDR1 is SQVTM, CDR2 ANQGSEA. Trimming removed 1 base at V and 1 base at J, with 22 bases between.